These 13 T cell receptor beta chains were sequenced from one sample in a study of identical twins. One entry per CDR3 protein results from TCRdb running MiXCR on the 5' RACE reads. The sample lists some 1,700,000 distinct CDR3 sequences; 32% were seen once. The specimen sequenced was cord blood. The receptors shown here come from a newborn girl in good health.

This clonotype was observed a few times. The chain links TRBV29-1 to TRBJ2-6; D is perhaps TRBD1 (5 bases). Trimming shortened V by 1 base and J by 2 bases, and 6 bases separated the two germline ends. Per germline, CDR1 SQVTM and CDR2 ANQGSEA. The CDR3 has 14 amino acids. Here the CDR3 DNA reads TGCAGCGTTGAAGGGGGCGCTGGGGCCAACGTCCTGACTTTC. The encoded protein is CSVEGGAGANVLTF.

As for this clonotype: One junction end does not reproduce the germline sequence, and a read error may be involved. The chain joins TRBV18 to TRBJ1-1, with D perhaps TRBD1 (6 bases). Germline lookup yields CDR1 KGHSH and CDR2 LQKENI. The CDR3 has 13 residues. The chain's CDR3 is CANSPQGATEAFF. The CDR3 DNA reads TGTGCCAACTCACCACAGGGAGCCACTGAAGCTTTCTTT.

The chain uses TRBV4-2 and TRBJ2-1; 10 positions match TRBD2. CDR3 length: 18 residues. Trimming at V came to 6 bases and at J to 0 bases, leaving 11 bases not matched to a gene. Looked up from germline, CDR1 is LGHNA and CDR2 is YNFKEQ. DNA for the CDR3: TGTGCCAGCAGTCTAGGGACTAGCGCGGGGTCCTCCTACAATGAGCAGTTCTTC. Translating it yields CASSLGTSAGSSYNEQFF.

This clonotype has ten or more counts. The chain recombines TRBV29-1 with TRBJ2-5; D gene uncertain. The CDR3 extends over 12 amino acids. Germline loops: CDR1 SQVTM, CDR2 ANQGSEA. V was cut by 7 bases and J by 5 bases, with 14 bases left in between. The CDR3: CSGIVAEETQYF. The CDR3 DNA follows: TGCAGCGGGATAGTAGCCGAGGAGACCCAGTACTTC.

In this sample, this clonotype turned up a few times. The rearrangement uses TRBV4-2 and TRBJ2-3; 10 bases align to TRBD2. The CDR3 is 16 amino acids. Germline V gives CDR1 LGHNA, CDR2 YNFKEQ. V gave up 0 bases and J gave up 5 bases; unmatched junction bases: 5. CDR3 amino acids: CASSQDRAGGLDTQYF. The CDR3 nucleotides read TGTGCCAGCAGCCAAGATAGAGCGGGGGGGCTAGATACGCAGTATTTT.

This chain uses TRBV4-1 with TRBJ2-1; unclear D gene. V was cut by 1 base and J by 8 bases, with 12 bases left in between. There are 14 residues in the CDR3. In germline, CDR1 is MGHRA, CDR2 YSYEKL. The CDR3 nucleotides are TGCGCCAGCAGCCAAGGGGGATTAGGGCATGAGCAGTTCTTC. It codes for CASSQGGLGHEQFF.

The chain carries TRBV20-1 and TRBJ2-7; a possible D gene is TRBD1 (6 bases). The CDR3 length is 12 residues. The V end lost 6 bases, the J end lost 3 bases, and 12 bases lay between the germline ends. The V gene's germline CDR1 is DFQATT and CDR2 SNEGSKA (reference sequence). The CDR3 coding sequence is TGCAGTGCCAAGGACAGTCGCTACGAGCAGTACTTC. As protein: CSAKDSRYEQYF.

V gene TRBV28 combines with J gene TRBJ1-4; D ambiguous. Germline V CDR1 and CDR2: MDHEN, SYDVKM. V lost 6 bases and J 0 bases, leaving 14 bases between the germline ends. The CDR3 spans 16 residues. The CDR3 DNA reads TGTGCCAGCAGCAGGACCTCATACACAACTAATGAAAAACTGTTTTTT. Translating gives CASSRTSYTTNEKLFF.

There are a few counts of this clonotype. This chain joins TRBV4-1 and TRBJ1-5; maybe TRBD1 (6 bases). CDR1 is MGHRA and CDR2 is YSYEKL in the germline V gene. Trimming pared 1 base from V and 4 bases from J, leaving 17 bases between. This CDR3 region has 17 residues. This CDR3 is CASSQGPPGGLNQPQHF. The CDR3 nucleotides read TGCGCCAGCAGCCAAGGGCCCCCCGGGGGCCTGAATCAGCCCCAGCATTTT.

This clonotype was seen ten or more times. A much bigger clone sits one base away, suggesting this may be a read error. The genes are TRBV28 and TRBJ2-3, with D perhaps matching TRBD2 (6 bases). Trimming stripped 6 bases from V and 1 base from J, with 8 bases between. This CDR3 contains 13 residues. Germline CDR1 MDHEN, CDR2 SYDVKM. The DNA of the CDR3 is TGTGCCAGCAGGGCTAGCGGCACAGATACGCAGTATTTT. This translates into CASRASGTDTQYF.

This clonotype was recorded many times. V is TRBV20-1 and J is TRBJ1-2; D ambiguous. With 3 bases removed from V and 5 bases from J, the gap between germline ends came to 7 bases. The CDR3 contains 11 residues. Germline V gene sequence: CDR1 DFQATT, CDR2 SNEGSKA (reference sequence). The CDR3 region is CSASSAYGYTF. The CDR3 DNA follows: TGCAGTGCTAGTAGCGCGTATGGCTACACCTTC.

V and J are TRBV20-1 and TRBJ2-1, with D perhaps TRBD2 (7 bases). Germline loops: CDR1 DFQATT, CDR2 SNEGSKA (reference sequence). The CDR3 spans 16 residues. The CDR3 nucleotides read TGCACCGTAGGCGGGGGACACGGACCCTCCTACAATGAGCAGTTCTTC. Protein: CTVGGGHGPSYNEQFF.

The V gene is TRBV5-1, the J gene TRBJ2-5; D unclear. Between the trimmed V and J ends, which lost 0 bases and 3 bases, there was a span of 24 bases. The CDR3 is 19 amino acids. Germline CDR1 reads SGHRS; CDR2 reads YFSETQ. Here the CDR3 DNA reads TGCGCCAGCAGCTTGGGACAAGGACCACACTCACCCGGTAAAGAGACCCAGTACTTC. It specifies CASSLGQGPHSPGKETQYF.